This T cell receptor (beta chain) was retrieved from a study of blood T cell repertoires in COVID-19. Whole-study context: Collection of acute and convalescent COVID-19 samples took place in the United States, Italy and Spain. T cells, B-cell-depleted T cells, or PBMCs supplied cDNA or gDNA.

Some clones are missing from TCRdb's copy, which holds only in-frame ones; the method was immunoSEQ multiplex PCR. In the table there are about 45,000 clones, 75% to 85% of which are singletons. The specimen sequenced was peripheral blood. The sequence was obtained from a man older than 75 in a cohort sampled during active COVID-19.

The CDR3 here is CASSGGGLAGNEQFF. The DNA for the CDR3 is TGTGCCAGCAGCGGGGGGGGACTAGCGGGCAATGAGCAGTTCTTC. The rearrangement uses TRBV7-2 and TRBJ2-1; 12 positions match TRBD2. The V gene end was trimmed by 5 bases and the J gene end by 6 bases; junction bases not matched to a gene: 5. The CDR3 contains 15 residues. CDR1 and CDR2 from the germline V gene are SGHTA and FQGNSA.